These 24 T cell receptor beta chains were sequenced from one sample in a study of cytomegalovirus exposure and HLA in healthy donors. Measured with immunoSEQ multiplex PCR; TCRdb has only the in-frame clones, and not every one. The table has about 73,000 clones, about 90% seen once. Material for sequencing was PBMCs. The receptor source for this set is a woman aged 18-30 years in good health and CMV-seropositive.

V usage is TRBV9 and J usage is TRBJ2-1, with TRBD2 matching 14 bases. The V segment lost 4 bases and the J segment 9 bases; nucleotides outside the gene matches: 12. The CDR3 has 17 amino acids. CDR1 and CDR2 from the germline V gene are SGDLS and YYNGEE. The CDR3 DNA sequence: TGTGCCAGCAGCAAGGGACTAGCGGGAGAGCGATCCGGTGAGCAGTTCTTC. The encoded protein is CASSKGLAGERSGEQFF.

The gene calls are TRBV6-6 and TRBJ1-6; 9 nucleotides match TRBD1. Trimming cost V 6 bases and J 6 bases; bases outside gene matches: 9. This CDR3 region has 16 residues. The germline gives CDR1 MNHNY, CDR2 SVGAGI (reference sequence). The CDR3 bases are TGTGCCAGCAGGCCAACACAGGGGGCGCTTAATTCACCCCTCCACTTT. Residues: CASRPTQGALNSPLHF.

This sequence joins TRBV2 and TRBJ1-2; D not certain. The CDR3 spans 13 residues. Germline CDR1 reads SNHLY; CDR2 reads FYNNEI. V lost 5 bases and J 2 bases, leaving 9 bases between the germline ends. This CDR3 is CASSWRWNYGYTF. DNA for the CDR3: TGTGCCAGCAGTTGGAGATGGAACTATGGCTACACCTTC. The full variable domain, completed using reference TRBV2 and TRBJ1-2, is EPEVTQTPSHQVTQMGQEVILRCVPISNHLYFYWYRQILGQKVEFLVSFYNNEISEKSEIFDDQFSVERPDGSNFTLKIRSTKLEDSAMYFCASSWRWNYGYTFGSGTRLTVV.

The chain joins TRBV4-1 to TRBJ2-5; 9 nucleotides line up with TRBD2. V lost 0 bases to trimming and J lost 7 bases; unmatched junction nucleotides: 6. This CDR3 has 15 residues. The germline V gene has CDR1 MGHRA and CDR2 YSYEKL. CDR3 DNA sequence: TGCGCCAGCAGCCAAGATGTGGGCGGGGGGGGGACCCAGTACTTC. Amino acid sequence: CASSQDVGGGGTQYF.

In its sample, this clone was seen once. V gene TRBV6-1 combines with J gene TRBJ2-7, with 10 bases matching TRBD2. After removal of 5 bases from V and 2 bases from J, the junction contained 3 bases not matched to a gene. CDR1 MNHNS and CDR2 SASEGT come from the germline V gene. The CDR3 has 14 residues. CDR3 in amino acids: CASSPSGRPYEQYF. The CDR3 DNA is TGTGCCAGCAGTCCTAGCGGGAGACCCTACGAGCAGTACTTC.

The V call is TRBV6-5, the J call TRBJ2-7; the match to TRBD2 covers 8 bases. The V gene's germline CDR1 is MNHEY and CDR2 SVGAGI. This CDR3 spans 16 amino acids. V was clipped by 0 bases and J by 0 bases; unmatched bases: 4. The CDR3 DNA follows: TGTGCCAGCAGTTACTCGAGGCTAGCGGGCTCCTACGAGCAGTACTTC. It is translated as CASSYSRLAGSYEQYF.

The chain uses TRBV7-2 and TRBJ2-1; 12 bases line up with TRBD1. Germline trimming cut 6 bases from V and 9 bases from J; bases unmatched to any gene: 18. The CDR3 is made up of 18 amino acids. Germline loops: CDR1 SGHTA, CDR2 FQGNSA. The CDR3 loop reads CASSPERVGTGGIGEQFF. CDR3 in DNA: TGTGCCAGCAGTCCGGAGAGGGTCGGGACAGGGGGCATCGGTGAGCAGTTCTTC.

This chain uses TRBV19 with TRBJ2-7; 14 bases line up with TRBD2. The CDR3 extends over 16 amino acids. V was clipped by 3 bases and J by 6 bases; unmatched bases: 7. Germline CDR1 and CDR2: LNHDA and SQIVND (reference sequence). CDR3 amino acids: CASSMRTSGGPREQYF. CDR3 nucleotide sequence: TGTGCCAGTAGTATGCGGACTAGCGGGGGGCCACGCGAGCAGTACTTC.

The J gene is TRBJ2-3, the V gene TRBV11-2, with TRBD1 matching over 9 bases. With V trimmed by 5 bases and J by 3 bases, 3 bases remained unmatched. The CDR3 loop spans 14 amino acids. Germline CDR1 SGHAT, CDR2 FQNNGV. The DNA for the CDR3 is TGTGCCAGCAGCCGACAGGGGGGGACAGATACGCAGTATTTT. Translating gives CASSRQGGTDTQYF. The full variable domain, completed using reference TRBV11-2 and TRBJ2-3, is EAGVAQSPRYKIIEKRQSVAFWCNPISGHATLYWYQQILGQGPKLLIQFQNNGVVDDSQLPKDRFSAERLKGVDSTLKIQPAKLEDSAVYLCASSRQGGTDTQYFGPGTRLTVL.

This clone was detected a few times. The chain is built from TRBV5-6 and TRBJ1-5; D uncertain. The CDR3 is 16 residues long. Germline CDR1 is SGHDT and CDR2 is YYEEEE. The V end lost 0 bases, the J end lost 3 bases, and 13 bases lay between the germline ends. As DNA, the CDR3 is TGTGCCAGCAGCTTGGCCGGAGGACCTAACAATCAGCCCCAGCATTTT. Amino acid sequence: CASSLAGGPNNQPQHF.

This sequence joins TRBV7-9 and TRBJ2-7, with 8 bases identical to TRBD2. With 5 bases clipped from V and 0 bases from J, the junction kept 0 bases outside the gene matches. The CDR3 covers 13 residues. CDR1 and CDR2 from the germline V gene are SEHNR and FQNEAQ (reference sequence). The CDR3 coding sequence is TGTGCCAGCAGCAGCGGGAGCTCCTACGAGCAGTACTTC. This codes for CASSSGSSYEQYF.

In DNA, the CDR3 is TGTGCCATCAGCGACAGGGGCGAATCCTACAATGAGCAGTTCTTC. As protein: CAISDRGESYNEQFF. V usage is TRBV10-3 and J usage is TRBJ2-1; 8 bases fit TRBD1. The CDR3 has 15 residues. J lost 1 base, V lost 6 bases, and 5 bases had no gene match. Germline V gives CDR1 ENHRY, CDR2 SYGVKD.

This clone is a singleton in its sample. This chain uses TRBV2 with TRBJ2-1; 12 bases line up with TRBD1. The CDR3 consists of 16 residues. Unmatched junction bases numbered 12, after V lost 6 bases and J lost 9 bases. Per germline, CDR1 SNHLY and CDR2 FYNNEI. CDR3 coding DNA: TGTGCCAGCAGGCTTTTGGGGACAGGGGGCAAGGCTGAGCAGTTCTTC. Amino acids: CASRLLGTGGKAEQFF.

The V gene is TRBV9, the J gene TRBJ2-1; 8 nucleotides line up with TRBD1. The CDR3 runs 17 residues. Germline lookup yields CDR1 SGDLS and CDR2 YYNGEE. Germline trimming cut 0 bases from V and 6 bases from J; bases unmatched to any gene: 11. CDR3 nucleotides: TGTGCCAGCAGCGTAGATCCGGGACAGGCCCGAGGCAATGAGCAGTTCTTC. Translating it yields CASSVDPGQARGNEQFF.

This sequence joins TRBV5-5 and TRBJ1-6; 10 bases are a match to TRBD1. CDR1 SGHKS and CDR2 YYEKEE come from the germline V gene (reference sequence). The CDR3 has 19 amino acids. Trimming took 4 bases from V and 0 from J; bases not matched to a gene: 10. DNA for the CDR3: TGTGCCAGCAGCCGCCGGGACAGGGGTTTAGACTCCTATAATTCACCCCTCCACTTT. Translation: CASSRRDRGLDSYNSPLHF.

The chain recombines TRBV4-2 with TRBJ1-6; D possibly corresponds to TRBD1 (5 bases). There are 16 residues in the CDR3. Germline assignment: CDR1 LGHNA and CDR2 YNFKEQ. V lost 0 bases and J lost 10, with 16 bases in between. The CDR3 region is CASSQEVGRDGSPLHF. For the CDR3, the DNA is TGTGCCAGCAGCCAAGAAGTCGGCAGGGATGGATCACCCCTCCACTTT.

CDR3 DNA: TGTGCCAGCTCACCAGGACAGGGGGCTGCCTACGAGCAGTACTTC. It translates to CASSPGQGAAYEQYF. The chain uses TRBV18 and TRBJ2-7; 11 bases are a match to TRBD1. Trimming took 2 bases from V and 2 from J; bases not matched to a gene: 2. CDR1 KGHSH and CDR2 LQKENI come from the germline V gene. This CDR3 is 15 amino acids long.

This chain links TRBV18 with TRBJ2-1, with 10 nucleotides matching TRBD2. Losses at the gene ends were 5 bases for V and 9 bases for J; bases not matched to a gene: 13. The CDR3 is 16 amino acids. Per germline, CDR1 KGHSH and CDR2 LQKENI. The chain's CDR3 is CASSVAFGLAASEQFF. The CDR3 DNA reads TGTGCCAGCTCAGTGGCATTCGGACTAGCGGCCAGTGAGCAGTTCTTC.

The chain couples TRBV27 to TRBJ1-1; tentatively, D is TRBD1 (5 bases). Per the germline V gene, CDR1 is MNHEY and CDR2 is SMNVEV (reference sequence). The CDR3 runs to 15 residues. Deletions cut 6 bases from V and 5 bases from J, with 19 bases between. CDR3 in amino acids: CASSQVGGSGTEAFF. CDR3 nucleotide sequence: TGTGCCAGCAGCCAGGTCGGGGGGTCAGGTACTGAAGCTTTCTTT.

This clone was detected only once. The chain combines TRBV2 with TRBJ2-7; 9 bases are shared with TRBD2. The ends lost 5 bases at V and 3 bases at J; junction bases unmatched: 14. Germline V gene data show CDR1 as SNHLY and CDR2 as FYNNEI. The CDR3 extends over 17 amino acids. CDR3 in DNA: TGTGCCAGCAGTTTAGAGGTTAGCGGGAGAAGGAGCTACGAGCAGTACTTC. It encodes CASSLEVSGRRSYEQYF.

This rearrangement joins TRBV5-1 to TRBJ2-7, with D maybe TRBD2 (5 bases). This CDR3 has 15 amino acids. V was trimmed by 0 bases and J by 7 bases, leaving 17 bases between them. The V gene's germline CDR1 is SGHRS and CDR2 YFSETQ. Here the CDR3 reads CASSLVVGETQEQYF. CDR3 in DNA: TGCGCCAGCAGCTTGGTCGTCGGGGAAACTCAGGAGCAGTACTTC.

V gene TRBV2 combines with J gene TRBJ2-3; 7 bases fit TRBD1. The CDR3 has 15 amino acids. Germline trimming cut 6 bases from V and 5 bases from J; bases unmatched to any gene: 11. Germline-derived CDR1 and CDR2 are SNHLY and FYNNEI. The CDR3 here is CASRKGTATKDTQYF. The CDR3 coding sequence is TGTGCCAGCAGAAAGGGGACAGCAACTAAAGATACGCAGTATTTT.

The CDR3 DNA follows: TGTGCCAGCAGTCCAGACACAAACTATGGCTACACCTTC. Residues: CASSPDTNYGYTF. The genes are TRBV4-2 and TRBJ1-2; D ambiguous. Germline CDR1 LGHNA, CDR2 YNFKEQ. Trimming cost V 6 bases and J 2 bases, with 10 bases left between them. This CDR3 has 13 amino acids.

This chain uses TRBV5-8 with TRBJ2-5; TRBD1 aligns across 7 bases. The CDR3 loop spans 16 amino acids. V gave up 1 base and J gave up 5 bases; unmatched junction bases: 11. From germline, CDR1 is SGHTS and CDR2 YDEGEE. CDR3 in amino acids: CASSLWTGGLRETQYF. The CDR3 DNA is TGTGCCAGCAGCTTGTGGACAGGCGGGCTCCGGGAGACCCAGTACTTC.